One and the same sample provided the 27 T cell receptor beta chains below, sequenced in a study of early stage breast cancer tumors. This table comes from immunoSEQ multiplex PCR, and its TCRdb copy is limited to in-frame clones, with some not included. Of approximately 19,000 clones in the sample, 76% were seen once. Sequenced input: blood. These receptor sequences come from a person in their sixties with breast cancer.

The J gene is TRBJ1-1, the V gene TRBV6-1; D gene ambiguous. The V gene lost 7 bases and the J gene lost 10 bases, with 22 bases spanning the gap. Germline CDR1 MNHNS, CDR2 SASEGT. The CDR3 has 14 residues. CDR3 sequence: CASKVKAGSVVAFF. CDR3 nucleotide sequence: TGTGCCAGCAAAGTAAAAGCGGGGAGTGTCGTAGCTTTCTTT.

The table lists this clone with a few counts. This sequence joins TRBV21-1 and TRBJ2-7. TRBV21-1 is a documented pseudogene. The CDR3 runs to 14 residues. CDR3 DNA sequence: TGTGCCAGCAGGAGTGGGGGGCCAGCCTACGAGCAGTACTTC. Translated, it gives CASRSGGPAYEQYF.

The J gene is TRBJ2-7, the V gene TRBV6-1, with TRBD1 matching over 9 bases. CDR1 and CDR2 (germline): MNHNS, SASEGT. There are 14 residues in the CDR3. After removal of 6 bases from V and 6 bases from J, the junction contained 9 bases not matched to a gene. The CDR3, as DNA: TGTGCCAGCAGGAACAGGGGGCGAACCGGCGAGCAGTACTTC. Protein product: CASRNRGRTGEQYF.

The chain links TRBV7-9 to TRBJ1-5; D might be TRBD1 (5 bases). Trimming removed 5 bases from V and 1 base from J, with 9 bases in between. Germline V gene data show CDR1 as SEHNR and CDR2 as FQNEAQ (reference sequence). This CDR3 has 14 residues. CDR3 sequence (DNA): TGTGCCAGCAGCACCACAGGCAGCAATCAGCCCCAGCATTTT. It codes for CASSTTGSNQPQHF.

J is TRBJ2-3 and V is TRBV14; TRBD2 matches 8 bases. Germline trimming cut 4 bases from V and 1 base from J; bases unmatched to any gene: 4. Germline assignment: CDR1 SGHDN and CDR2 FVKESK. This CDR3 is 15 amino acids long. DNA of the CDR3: TGTGCCAGCAGCCCCGGGGGGGCTGGCACAGATACGCAGTATTTT. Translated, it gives CASSPGGAGTDTQYF.

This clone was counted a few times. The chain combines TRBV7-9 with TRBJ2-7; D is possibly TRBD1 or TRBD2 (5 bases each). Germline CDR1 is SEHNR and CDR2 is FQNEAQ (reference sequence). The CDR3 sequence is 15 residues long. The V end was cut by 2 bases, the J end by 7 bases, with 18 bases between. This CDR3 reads CASSLSGTQFGEQYF. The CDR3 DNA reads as TGTGCCAGCAGCTTATCCGGGACCCAGTTTGGAGAGCAGTACTTC.

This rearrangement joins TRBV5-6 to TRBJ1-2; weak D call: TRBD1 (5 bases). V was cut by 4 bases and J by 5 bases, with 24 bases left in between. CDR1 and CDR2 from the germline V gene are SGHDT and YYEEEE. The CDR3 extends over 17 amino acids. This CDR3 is CASSPLVSRTQSYGYTF. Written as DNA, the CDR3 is TGTGCCAGCAGCCCTCTAGTGTCTCGGACACAGTCTTATGGCTACACCTTC.

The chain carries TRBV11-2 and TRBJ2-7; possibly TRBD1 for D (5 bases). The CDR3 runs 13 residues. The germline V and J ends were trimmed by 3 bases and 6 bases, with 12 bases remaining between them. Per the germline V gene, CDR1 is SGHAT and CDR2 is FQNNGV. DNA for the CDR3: TGTGCCAGCAGCTTTCAGGGCTCTAGCGAGCAGTACTTC. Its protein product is CASSFQGSSEQYF. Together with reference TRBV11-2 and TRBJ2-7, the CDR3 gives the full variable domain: EAGVAQSPRYKIIEKRQSVAFWCNPISGHATLYWYQQILGQGPKLLIQFQNNGVVDDSQLPKDRFSAERLKGVDSTLKIQPAKLEDSAVYLCASSFQGSSEQYFGPGTRLTVT.

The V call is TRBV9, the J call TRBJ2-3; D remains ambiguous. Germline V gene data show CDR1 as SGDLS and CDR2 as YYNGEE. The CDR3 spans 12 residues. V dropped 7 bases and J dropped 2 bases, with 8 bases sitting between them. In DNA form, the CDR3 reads TGTGCCAGCGGCAGGAACACAGATACGCAGTATTTT. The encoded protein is CASGRNTDTQYF.

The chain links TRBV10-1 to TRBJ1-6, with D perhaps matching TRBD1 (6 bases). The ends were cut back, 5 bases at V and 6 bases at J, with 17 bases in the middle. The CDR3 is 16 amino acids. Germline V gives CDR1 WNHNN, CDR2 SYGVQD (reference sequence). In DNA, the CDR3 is TGCGCCAGCAGTACCTGGGACACCAAAACTAATTCACCCCTCCACTTT. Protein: CASSTWDTKTNSPLHF.

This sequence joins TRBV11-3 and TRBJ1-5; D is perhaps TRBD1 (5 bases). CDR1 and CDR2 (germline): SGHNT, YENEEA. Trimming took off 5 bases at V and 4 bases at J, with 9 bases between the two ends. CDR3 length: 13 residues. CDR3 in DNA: TGTGCCAGCAGCCCGGGACCGAATCAGCCCCAGCATTTT. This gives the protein CASSPGPNQPQHF. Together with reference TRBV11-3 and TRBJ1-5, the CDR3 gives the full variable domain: EAGVVQSPRYKIIEKKQPVAFWCNPISGHNTLYWYLQNLGQGPELLIRYENEEAVDDSQLPKDRFSAERLKGVDSTLKIQPAELGDSAVYLCASSPGPNQPQHFGDGTRLSIL.

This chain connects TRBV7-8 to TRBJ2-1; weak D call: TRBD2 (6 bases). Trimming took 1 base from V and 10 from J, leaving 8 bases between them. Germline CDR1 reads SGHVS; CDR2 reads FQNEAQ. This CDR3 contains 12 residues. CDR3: CASSLGGREQFF. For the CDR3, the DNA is TGTGCCAGCAGCTTAGGTGGGAGGGAGCAGTTCTTC.

CDR3 loop: CASSLASQNNQPQHF. CDR3 bases: TGTGCCAGCAGCTTAGCCTCCCAGAACAATCAGCCCCAGCATTTT. The V gene is TRBV11-2, the J gene TRBJ1-5; D uncertain. Trimming removed 1 base at V and 3 bases at J, with 10 bases between. The CDR3 is made up of 15 amino acids. Germline loops: CDR1 SGHAT, CDR2 FQNNGV.

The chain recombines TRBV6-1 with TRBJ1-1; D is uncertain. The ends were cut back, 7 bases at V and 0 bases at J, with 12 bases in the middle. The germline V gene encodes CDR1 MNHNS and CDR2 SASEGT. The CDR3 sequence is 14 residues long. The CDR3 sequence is CASKAGSMNTEAFF. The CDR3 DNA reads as TGTGCCAGCAAGGCGGGGAGCATGAACACTGAAGCTTTCTTT.

The chain's CDR3 is CASSSGGGYEQYF. The CDR3, as DNA: TGTGCCAGCAGCTCGGGCGGGGGCTACGAGCAGTACTTC. The chain is built from TRBV5-4 and TRBJ2-7; 7 positions match TRBD2. J lost 3 bases, V lost 3 bases, and 3 bases had no gene match. From germline, CDR1 is SGHNT and CDR2 YYREEE (reference sequence). This CDR3 spans 13 amino acids. The full variable domain, in which reference TRBV5-4 and TRBJ2-7 provide the parts outside the CDR3, is ETGVTQSPTHLIKTRGQQVTLRCSSQSGHNTVSWYQQALGQGPQFIFQYYREEENGRGNFPPRFSGLQFPNYSSELNVNALELDDSALYLCASSSGGGYEQYFGPGTRLTVT.

In DNA, the CDR3 is TGTGCCACCACCGGGACAGGGCCAGAGGGAGCTTTCTTT. As protein: CATTGTGPEGAFF. The chain links TRBV10-3 to TRBJ1-1; TRBD1 matches 9 bases. Germline values: CDR1 ENHRY, CDR2 SYGVKD. Trimming removed 10 bases from V and 10 bases from J; junction bases left unmatched: 13. The CDR3 loop spans 13 amino acids.

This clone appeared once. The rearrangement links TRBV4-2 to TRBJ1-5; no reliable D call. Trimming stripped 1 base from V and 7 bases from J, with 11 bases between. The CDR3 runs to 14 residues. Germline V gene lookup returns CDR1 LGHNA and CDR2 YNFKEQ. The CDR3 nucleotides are TGTGCCAGCAGCCAAGGGGTGATTGGACAGCCCCAGCATTTT. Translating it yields CASSQGVIGQPQHF.

DNA for the CDR3: TGTGCCAGCAGCCAAGAACTCCGGGACAGGGGTGAAAAACTGTTTTTT. This sequence encodes CASSQELRDRGEKLFF. This chain links TRBV4-2 with TRBJ1-4, with 10 bases identical to TRBD1. J gave up 7 bases and V 0 bases, and 5 bases lay outside the gene matches. Germline loops: CDR1 LGHNA, CDR2 YNFKEQ. The CDR3 has 16 residues.

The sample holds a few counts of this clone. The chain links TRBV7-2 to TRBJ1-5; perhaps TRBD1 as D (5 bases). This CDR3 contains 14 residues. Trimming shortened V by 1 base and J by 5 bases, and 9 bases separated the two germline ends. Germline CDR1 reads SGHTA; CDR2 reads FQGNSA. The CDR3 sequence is CASSLVGGDQPQHF. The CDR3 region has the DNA TGTGCCAGCAGCTTAGTTGGAGGGGATCAGCCCCAGCATTTT.

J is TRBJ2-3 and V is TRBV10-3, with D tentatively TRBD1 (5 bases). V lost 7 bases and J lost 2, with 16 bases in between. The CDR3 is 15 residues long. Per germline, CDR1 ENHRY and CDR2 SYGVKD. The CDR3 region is CAIKTAQEHTDTQYF. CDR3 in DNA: TGTGCCATCAAGACTGCACAGGAACACACAGATACGCAGTATTTT.

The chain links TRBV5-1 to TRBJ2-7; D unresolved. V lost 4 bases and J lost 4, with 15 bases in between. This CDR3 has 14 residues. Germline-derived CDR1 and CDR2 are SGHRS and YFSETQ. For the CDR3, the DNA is TGCGCCAGCAGCGTCGGGTGGGAAGGGTACGAGCAGTACTTC. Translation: CASSVGWEGYEQYF.

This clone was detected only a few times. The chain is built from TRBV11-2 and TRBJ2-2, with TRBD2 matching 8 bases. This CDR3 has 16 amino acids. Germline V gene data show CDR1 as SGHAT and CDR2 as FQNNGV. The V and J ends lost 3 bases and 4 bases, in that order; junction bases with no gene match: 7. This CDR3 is CASSFQSGGVTGELFF. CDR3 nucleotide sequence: TGTGCCAGCAGCTTCCAGAGCGGGGGTGTCACCGGGGAGCTGTTTTTT.

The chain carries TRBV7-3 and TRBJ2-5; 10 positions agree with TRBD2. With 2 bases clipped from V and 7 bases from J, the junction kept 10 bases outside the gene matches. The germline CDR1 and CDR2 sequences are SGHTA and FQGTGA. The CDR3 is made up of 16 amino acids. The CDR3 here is CASSLGPSGGPVTQYF. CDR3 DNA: TGTGCCAGCAGCTTAGGTCCTAGCGGGGGTCCGGTGACCCAGTACTTC.

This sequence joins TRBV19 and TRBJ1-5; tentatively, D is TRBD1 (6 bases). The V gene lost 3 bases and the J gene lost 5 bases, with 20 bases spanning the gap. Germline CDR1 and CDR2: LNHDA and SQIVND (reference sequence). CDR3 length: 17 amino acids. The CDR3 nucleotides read TGTGCCAGTAGTATTTGGGCCCAGGGGCTAGGCGATCAGCCCCAGCATTTT. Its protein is CASSIWAQGLGDQPQHF.

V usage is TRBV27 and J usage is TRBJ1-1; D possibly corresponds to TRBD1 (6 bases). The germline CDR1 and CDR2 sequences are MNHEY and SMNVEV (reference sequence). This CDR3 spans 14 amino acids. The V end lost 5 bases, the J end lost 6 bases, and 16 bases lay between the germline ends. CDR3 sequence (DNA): TGTGCCAGCAGTAGGGAAGGGACACCCCCTGAAGCTTTCTTT. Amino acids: CASSREGTPPEAFF.

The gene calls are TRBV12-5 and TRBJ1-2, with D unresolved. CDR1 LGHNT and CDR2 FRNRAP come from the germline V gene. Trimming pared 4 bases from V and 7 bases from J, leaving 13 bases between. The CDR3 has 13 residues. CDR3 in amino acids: CASGYKLTGGYTF. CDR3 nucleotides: TGTGCTAGTGGTTATAAACTCACGGGTGGCTACACCTTC.

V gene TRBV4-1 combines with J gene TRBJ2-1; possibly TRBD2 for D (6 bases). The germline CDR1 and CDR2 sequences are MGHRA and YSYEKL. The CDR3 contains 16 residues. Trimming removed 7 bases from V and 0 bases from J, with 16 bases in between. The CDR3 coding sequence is TGCGCCAGCAACCCCCGGGACTCTAGCTCCTACAATGAGCAGTTCTTC. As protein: CASNPRDSSSYNEQFF.